The 7 T cell receptor beta chains below come from one sample, sequenced in a study of T cells in narcolepsy. Profiling relied on immunoSEQ multiplex PCR, and the TCRdb table lists in-frame clones only, not all of them. The table shows about 22,000 clones, with around 81% occurring only once. Sequenced: memory (CD45RA-) CD4+ T cells from blood. These receptors were collected from a human donor in good health.

The genes are TRBV18 and TRBJ2-1, with D uncertain. The CDR3 extends over 15 amino acids. The germline V gene has CDR1 KGHSH and CDR2 LQKENI. Trimming removed 3 bases from V and 8 bases from J, with 17 bases in between. This chain's CDR3 is CASSPTRTPGDEQFF. DNA for the CDR3: TGTGCCAGCTCACCCACTCGGACGCCTGGGGATGAGCAGTTCTTC. Based on the CDR3 plus reference TRBV18 and TRBJ2-1, the full variable domain is NAGVMQNPRHLVRRRGQEARLRCSPMKGHSHVYWYRQLPEEGLKFMVYLQKENIIDESGMPKERFSAEFPKEGPSILRIQQVVRGDSAAYFCASSPTRTPGDEQFFGPGTRLTVL.

The chain couples TRBV5-1 to TRBJ2-2; D is unresolved. V lost 0 bases and J lost 3, with 6 bases in between. Germline CDR1 is SGHRS and CDR2 is YFSETQ. The CDR3 loop spans 14 amino acids. CDR3 sequence reads: CASSLATDTGELFF. Here the CDR3 DNA reads TGCGCCAGCAGCTTGGCAACGGACACCGGGGAGCTGTTTTTT.

Written as DNA, the CDR3 is TGCAGCGTCGCAAGGGGGACAGGGAGTCAGCCCCAGCATTTT. Translation gives CSVARGTGSQPQHF. V gene TRBV29-1 combines with J gene TRBJ1-5; 9 nucleotides align to TRBD1. The CDR3 is 14 residues long. Germline CDR1 SQVTM, CDR2 ANQGSEA. Trimming removed 6 bases from V and 6 bases from J; junction bases left unmatched: 9.

The chain carries TRBV7-9 and TRBJ2-5; possible D gene TRBD2, 5 bases. The CDR3 is 15 residues long. The germline gives CDR1 SEHNR, CDR2 FQNEAQ (reference sequence). Trimming left V 0 bases short and J 3 bases short, with 11 bases between. The CDR3 DNA is TGTGCCAGCAGCTTAGCGTCGACTAACAAAGAGACCCAGTACTTC. Its translation: CASSLASTNKETQYF.

The chain links TRBV19 to TRBJ1-4; possible D gene TRBD1, 5 bases. With 2 bases removed from V and 2 bases from J, the gap between germline ends came to 12 bases. The CDR3 is 16 residues long. From germline, CDR1 is LNHDA and CDR2 SQIVND (reference sequence). The CDR3 DNA follows: TGTGCCAGTAGTATAACCCCGGGGGGGACTAATGAAAAACTGTTTTTT. Its translation: CASSITPGGTNEKLFF.

This chain links TRBV5-1 with TRBJ2-1, with 8 nucleotides matching TRBD1. CDR3 length equals 15 residues. V gave up 0 bases and J gave up 10 bases; unmatched junction bases: 9. Looked up from germline, CDR1 is SGHRS and CDR2 is YFSETQ. The CDR3 is CASSLAPAGGNEQFF. The CDR3 DNA follows: TGCGCCAGCAGCTTGGCCCCGGCAGGGGGCAACGAGCAGTTCTTC.

The chain couples TRBV19 to TRBJ1-5; D may be TRBD1 (6 bases). CDR3 length equals 16 residues. Trimming took 1 base from V and 7 from J, leaving 17 bases between them. In germline, CDR1 is LNHDA, CDR2 SQIVND (reference sequence). The CDR3 is CASSIGGLGAVQPQHF. The CDR3 region has the DNA TGTGCCAGTAGTATAGGGGGTTTGGGGGCTGTCCAGCCCCAGCATTTT.